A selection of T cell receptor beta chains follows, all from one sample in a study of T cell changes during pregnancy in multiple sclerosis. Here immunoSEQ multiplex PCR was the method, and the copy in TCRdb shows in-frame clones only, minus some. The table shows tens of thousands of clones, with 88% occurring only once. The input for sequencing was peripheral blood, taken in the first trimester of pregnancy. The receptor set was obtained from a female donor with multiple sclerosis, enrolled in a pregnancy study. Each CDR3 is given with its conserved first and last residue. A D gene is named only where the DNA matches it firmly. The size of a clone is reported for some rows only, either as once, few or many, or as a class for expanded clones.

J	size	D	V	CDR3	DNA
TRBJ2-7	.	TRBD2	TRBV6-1	CASQRLAEPYEQYF	TGTGCCAGCCAACGGCTAGCGGAGCCCTACGAGCAGTACTTC
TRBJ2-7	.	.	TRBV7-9	CASSLEGVTYEQYF	TGTGCCAGCAGCTTAGAGGGAGTAACCTACGAGCAGTACTTC
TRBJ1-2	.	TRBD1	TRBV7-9	CASSSYTGGNSYGYTF	TGTGCCAGCAGCTCCTATACAGGGGGGAATTCCTATGGCTACACCTTC
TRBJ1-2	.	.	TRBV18	CASSPGPRGGYTF	TGTGCCAGCTCACCCGGACCTCGGGGAGGCTACACCTTC
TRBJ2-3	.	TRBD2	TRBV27	CASSSGLAGGTDTQYF	TGTGCCAGCAGTTCGGGACTAGCGGGAGGGACAGATACGCAGTATTTT
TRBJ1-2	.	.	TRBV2	CASSRPTGINYGYTF	TGTGCCAGCAGCCGTCCGACAGGCATTAACTATGGCTACACCTTC
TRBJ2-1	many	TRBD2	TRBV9	CASSVDPGTNNEQFF	TGTGCCAGCAGCGTAGACCCCGGGACTAATAATGAGCAGTTCTTC
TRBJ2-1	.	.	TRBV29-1	CSVEQGKGQFF	TGCAGCGTTGAGCAGGGAAAGGGGCAGTTCTTC
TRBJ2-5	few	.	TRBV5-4	CASSSGKGGVETQYF	TGTGCCAGCAGCTCGGGGAAAGGGGGAGTCGAGACCCAGTACTTC
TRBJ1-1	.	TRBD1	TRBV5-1	CASSPGTGGPTEAFF	TGCGCCAGCAGCCCGGGGACAGGGGGCCCCACTGAAGCTTTCTTT
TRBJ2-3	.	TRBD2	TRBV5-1	CASSLTGLAGRTDTQYF	TGCGCCAGCAGCTTGACCGGACTAGCGGGGCGCACAGATACGCAGTATTTT
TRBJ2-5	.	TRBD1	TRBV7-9	CASSLSTGDRETQYF	TGTGCCAGCAGCTTATCGACAGGGGACAGGGAGACCCAGTACTTC
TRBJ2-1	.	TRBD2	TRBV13	CASSSGRADYNEQFF	TGTGCCAGCAGCTCAGGGAGGGCGGATTACAATGAGCAGTTCTTC
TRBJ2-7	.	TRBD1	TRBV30	CAWSDRGRTYEQYF	TGTGCCTGGAGTGACAGGGGTCGTACCTACGAGCAGTACTTC